This T cell receptor beta chain emerged from a study of monozygotic twins with inflammatory bowel disease. TCRdb reworked the 5' RACE reads into one entry per CDR3 protein, no DNA. The table lists about 300,000 distinct CDR3 sequences. As regards this clonotype: As yet, its antigen is unknown.

Study observations and caveats: For repertoire similarity, concordant twins did not differ from discordant twins, possibly because power was limited.

This receptor was identified in a human donor with ulcerative colitis or Crohn's disease, or a healthy co-twin of an affected twin (not recorded which). The sequenced sample was blood.

CDR3 sequence reads: CATVTGEGTGELFF. This chain connects TRBV2 to TRBJ2-2; the D call of TRBD2 rests on TCRdb alone, since no DNA is present to check it. Germline CDR1 and CDR2: SNHLY and FYNNEI. The CDR3 sequence is 14 residues long.